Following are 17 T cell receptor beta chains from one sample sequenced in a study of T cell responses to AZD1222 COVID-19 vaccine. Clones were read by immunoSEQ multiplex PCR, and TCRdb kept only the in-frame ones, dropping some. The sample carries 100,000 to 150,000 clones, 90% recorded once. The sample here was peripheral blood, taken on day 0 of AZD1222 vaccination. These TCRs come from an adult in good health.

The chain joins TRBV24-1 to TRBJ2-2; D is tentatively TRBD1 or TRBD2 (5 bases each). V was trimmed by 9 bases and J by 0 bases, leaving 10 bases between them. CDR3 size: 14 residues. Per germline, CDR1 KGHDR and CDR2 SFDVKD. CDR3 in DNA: TGTGCCACCCGGGGCAGATCGAACACCGGGGAGCTGTTTTTT. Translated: CATRGRSNTGELFF.

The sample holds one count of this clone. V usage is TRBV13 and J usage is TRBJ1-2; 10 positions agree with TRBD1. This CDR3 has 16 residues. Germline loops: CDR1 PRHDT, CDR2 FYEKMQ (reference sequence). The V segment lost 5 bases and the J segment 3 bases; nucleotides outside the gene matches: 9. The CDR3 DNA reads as TGTGCCAGCAGCCCCCCCCTAGGACAGGGGGACTATGGCTACACCTTC. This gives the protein CASSPPLGQGDYGYTF.

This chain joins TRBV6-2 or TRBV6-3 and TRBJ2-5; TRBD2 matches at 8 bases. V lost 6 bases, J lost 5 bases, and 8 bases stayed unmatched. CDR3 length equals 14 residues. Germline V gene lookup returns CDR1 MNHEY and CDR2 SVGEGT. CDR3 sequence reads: CASSVGLAVETQYF. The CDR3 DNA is TGTGCCAGCAGCGTAGGACTAGCCGTTGAGACCCAGTACTTC.

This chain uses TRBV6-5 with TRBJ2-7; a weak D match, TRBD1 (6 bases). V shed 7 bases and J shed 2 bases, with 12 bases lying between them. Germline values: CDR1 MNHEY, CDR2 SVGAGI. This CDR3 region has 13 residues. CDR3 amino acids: CASNADRTYEQYF. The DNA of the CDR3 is TGTGCCAGCAACGCAGACAGGACCTACGAGCAGTACTTC.

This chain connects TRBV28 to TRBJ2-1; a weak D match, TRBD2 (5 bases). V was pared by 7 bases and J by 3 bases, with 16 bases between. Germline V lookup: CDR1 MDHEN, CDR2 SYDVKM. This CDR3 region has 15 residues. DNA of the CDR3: TGTGCCAGCACCACACGGGAAAGGAACTACAATGAGCAGTTCTTC. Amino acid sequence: CASTTRERNYNEQFF.

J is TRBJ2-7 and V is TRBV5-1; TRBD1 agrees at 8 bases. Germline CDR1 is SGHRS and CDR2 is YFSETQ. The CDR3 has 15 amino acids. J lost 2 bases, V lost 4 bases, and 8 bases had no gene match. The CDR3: CASSLRQGSTYEQYF. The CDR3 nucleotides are TGCGCCAGCAGCCTGAGACAGGGGTCAACCTACGAGCAGTACTTC.

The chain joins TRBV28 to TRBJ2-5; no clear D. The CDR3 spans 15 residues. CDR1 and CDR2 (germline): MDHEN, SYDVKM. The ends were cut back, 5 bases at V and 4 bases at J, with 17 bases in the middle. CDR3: CASSARRSAGETQYF. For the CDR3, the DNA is TGTGCCAGCAGTGCCCGGCGCAGCGCAGGAGAGACCCAGTACTTC.

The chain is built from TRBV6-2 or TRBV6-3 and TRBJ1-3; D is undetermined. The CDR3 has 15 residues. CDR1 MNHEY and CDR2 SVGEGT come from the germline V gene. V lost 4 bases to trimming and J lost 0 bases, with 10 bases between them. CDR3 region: CASSSGVFSGNTIYF. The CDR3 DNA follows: TGTGCCAGCAGTTCGGGTGTTTTCTCTGGAAACACCATATATTTT.

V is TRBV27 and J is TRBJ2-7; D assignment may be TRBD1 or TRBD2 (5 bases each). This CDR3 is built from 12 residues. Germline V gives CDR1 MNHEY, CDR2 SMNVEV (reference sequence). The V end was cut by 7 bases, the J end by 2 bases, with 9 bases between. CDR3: CASKRGPYEQYF. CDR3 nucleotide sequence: TGTGCCAGCAAGAGGGGCCCCTACGAGCAGTACTTC.

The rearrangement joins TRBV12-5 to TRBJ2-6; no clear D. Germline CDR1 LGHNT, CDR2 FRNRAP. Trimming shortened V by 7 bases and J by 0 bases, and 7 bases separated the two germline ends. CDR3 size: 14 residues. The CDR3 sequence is CASALGSGANVLTF. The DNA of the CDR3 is TGTGCTAGTGCTCTAGGCTCTGGGGCCAACGTCCTGACTTTC.

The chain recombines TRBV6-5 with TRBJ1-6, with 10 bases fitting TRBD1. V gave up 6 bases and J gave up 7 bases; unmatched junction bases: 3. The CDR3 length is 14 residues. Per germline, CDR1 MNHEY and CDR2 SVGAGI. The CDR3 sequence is CASSPDRGNSPLHF. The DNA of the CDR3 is TGTGCCAGCAGCCCGGACAGGGGGAATTCACCCCTCCACTTT.

As DNA, the CDR3 is TGTGCCAGCAGTTACGACCAGACGATTCAGCCCCAGCATTTT. This codes for CASSYDQTIQPQHF. V gene TRBV6-5 combines with J gene TRBJ1-5; the D is unclear. Germline-derived CDR1 and CDR2 are MNHEY and SVGAGI. V shed 2 bases and J shed 6 bases, with 11 bases lying between them. CDR3 length: 14 residues.

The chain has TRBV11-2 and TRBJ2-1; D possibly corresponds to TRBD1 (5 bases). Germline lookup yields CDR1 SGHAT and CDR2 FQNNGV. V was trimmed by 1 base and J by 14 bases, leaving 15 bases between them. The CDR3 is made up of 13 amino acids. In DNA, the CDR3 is TGTGCCAGCAGCTTAGGACAGACCGTCGAGGAGTTCTTC. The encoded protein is CASSLGQTVEEFF.

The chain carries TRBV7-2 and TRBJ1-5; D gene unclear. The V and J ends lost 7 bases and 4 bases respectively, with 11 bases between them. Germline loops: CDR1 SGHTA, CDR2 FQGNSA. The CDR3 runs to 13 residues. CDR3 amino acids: CASTPAPNQPQHF. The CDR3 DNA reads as TGTGCCAGCACCCCGGCACCTAATCAGCCCCAGCATTTT.

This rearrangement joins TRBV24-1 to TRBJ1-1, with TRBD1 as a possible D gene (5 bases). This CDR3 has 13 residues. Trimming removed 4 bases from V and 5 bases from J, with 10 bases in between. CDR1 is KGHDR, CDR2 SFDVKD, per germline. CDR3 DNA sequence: TGTGCCACCAGTGAGGGGCGCGGGACTGAAGCTTTCTTT. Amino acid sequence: CATSEGRGTEAFF.

In DNA, the CDR3 is TGTGCCACCAGTGATTTCTCCGGGTATGGCACAGATACGCAGTATTTT. This sequence encodes CATSDFSGYGTDTQYF. This chain connects TRBV24-1 to TRBJ2-3; D not certain. Trimming pared 1 base from V and 1 base from J, leaving 11 bases between. Germline-derived CDR1 and CDR2 are KGHDR and SFDVKD. This CDR3 region has 16 residues.

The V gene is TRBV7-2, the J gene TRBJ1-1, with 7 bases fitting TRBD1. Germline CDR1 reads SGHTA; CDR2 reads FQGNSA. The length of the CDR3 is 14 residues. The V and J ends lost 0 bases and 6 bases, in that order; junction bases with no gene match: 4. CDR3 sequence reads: CASSLAGGRAEAFF. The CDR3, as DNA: TGTGCCAGCAGCTTAGCAGGGGGCCGGGCTGAAGCTTTCTTT.